This T cell receptor beta chain was recorded in a study of blood T cell repertoires in COVID-19. The CDR3 has 14 residues. Germline CDR1 reads LNHDA; CDR2 reads SQIVND (reference sequence). V was pared by 5 bases and J by 0 bases, with 1 base of the junction left unmatched. The protocol was immunoSEQ multiplex PCR, while the TCRdb copy is restricted to in-frame clones and leaves out a portion. This sample yields about 150,000 clones, of which roughly 86% are seen a single time; nearly 15% belongs to the top ten. The sequencing input was peripheral blood. The clonotype comes from a human donor with acute or convalescent COVID-19. The donor label of this sample is uncertain. The chain uses TRBV19 and TRBJ2-1; 7 nucleotides align to TRBD1. This chain's CDR3 is CASSDRDSYNEQFF. The CDR3 DNA reads TGTGCCAGTAGTGACAGGGACTCCTACAATGAGCAGTTCTTC.